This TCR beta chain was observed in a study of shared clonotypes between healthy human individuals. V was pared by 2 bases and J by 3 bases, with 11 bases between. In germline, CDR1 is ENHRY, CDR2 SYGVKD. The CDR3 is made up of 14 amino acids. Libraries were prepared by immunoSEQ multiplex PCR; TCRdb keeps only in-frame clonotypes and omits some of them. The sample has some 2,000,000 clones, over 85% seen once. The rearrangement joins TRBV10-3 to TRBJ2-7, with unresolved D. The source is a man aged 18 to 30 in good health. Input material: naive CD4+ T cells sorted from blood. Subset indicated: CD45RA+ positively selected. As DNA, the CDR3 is TGTGCCATCAGTGAGGCGGCAACGGGCTACGAGCAGTACTTC. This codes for CAISEAATGYEQYF.